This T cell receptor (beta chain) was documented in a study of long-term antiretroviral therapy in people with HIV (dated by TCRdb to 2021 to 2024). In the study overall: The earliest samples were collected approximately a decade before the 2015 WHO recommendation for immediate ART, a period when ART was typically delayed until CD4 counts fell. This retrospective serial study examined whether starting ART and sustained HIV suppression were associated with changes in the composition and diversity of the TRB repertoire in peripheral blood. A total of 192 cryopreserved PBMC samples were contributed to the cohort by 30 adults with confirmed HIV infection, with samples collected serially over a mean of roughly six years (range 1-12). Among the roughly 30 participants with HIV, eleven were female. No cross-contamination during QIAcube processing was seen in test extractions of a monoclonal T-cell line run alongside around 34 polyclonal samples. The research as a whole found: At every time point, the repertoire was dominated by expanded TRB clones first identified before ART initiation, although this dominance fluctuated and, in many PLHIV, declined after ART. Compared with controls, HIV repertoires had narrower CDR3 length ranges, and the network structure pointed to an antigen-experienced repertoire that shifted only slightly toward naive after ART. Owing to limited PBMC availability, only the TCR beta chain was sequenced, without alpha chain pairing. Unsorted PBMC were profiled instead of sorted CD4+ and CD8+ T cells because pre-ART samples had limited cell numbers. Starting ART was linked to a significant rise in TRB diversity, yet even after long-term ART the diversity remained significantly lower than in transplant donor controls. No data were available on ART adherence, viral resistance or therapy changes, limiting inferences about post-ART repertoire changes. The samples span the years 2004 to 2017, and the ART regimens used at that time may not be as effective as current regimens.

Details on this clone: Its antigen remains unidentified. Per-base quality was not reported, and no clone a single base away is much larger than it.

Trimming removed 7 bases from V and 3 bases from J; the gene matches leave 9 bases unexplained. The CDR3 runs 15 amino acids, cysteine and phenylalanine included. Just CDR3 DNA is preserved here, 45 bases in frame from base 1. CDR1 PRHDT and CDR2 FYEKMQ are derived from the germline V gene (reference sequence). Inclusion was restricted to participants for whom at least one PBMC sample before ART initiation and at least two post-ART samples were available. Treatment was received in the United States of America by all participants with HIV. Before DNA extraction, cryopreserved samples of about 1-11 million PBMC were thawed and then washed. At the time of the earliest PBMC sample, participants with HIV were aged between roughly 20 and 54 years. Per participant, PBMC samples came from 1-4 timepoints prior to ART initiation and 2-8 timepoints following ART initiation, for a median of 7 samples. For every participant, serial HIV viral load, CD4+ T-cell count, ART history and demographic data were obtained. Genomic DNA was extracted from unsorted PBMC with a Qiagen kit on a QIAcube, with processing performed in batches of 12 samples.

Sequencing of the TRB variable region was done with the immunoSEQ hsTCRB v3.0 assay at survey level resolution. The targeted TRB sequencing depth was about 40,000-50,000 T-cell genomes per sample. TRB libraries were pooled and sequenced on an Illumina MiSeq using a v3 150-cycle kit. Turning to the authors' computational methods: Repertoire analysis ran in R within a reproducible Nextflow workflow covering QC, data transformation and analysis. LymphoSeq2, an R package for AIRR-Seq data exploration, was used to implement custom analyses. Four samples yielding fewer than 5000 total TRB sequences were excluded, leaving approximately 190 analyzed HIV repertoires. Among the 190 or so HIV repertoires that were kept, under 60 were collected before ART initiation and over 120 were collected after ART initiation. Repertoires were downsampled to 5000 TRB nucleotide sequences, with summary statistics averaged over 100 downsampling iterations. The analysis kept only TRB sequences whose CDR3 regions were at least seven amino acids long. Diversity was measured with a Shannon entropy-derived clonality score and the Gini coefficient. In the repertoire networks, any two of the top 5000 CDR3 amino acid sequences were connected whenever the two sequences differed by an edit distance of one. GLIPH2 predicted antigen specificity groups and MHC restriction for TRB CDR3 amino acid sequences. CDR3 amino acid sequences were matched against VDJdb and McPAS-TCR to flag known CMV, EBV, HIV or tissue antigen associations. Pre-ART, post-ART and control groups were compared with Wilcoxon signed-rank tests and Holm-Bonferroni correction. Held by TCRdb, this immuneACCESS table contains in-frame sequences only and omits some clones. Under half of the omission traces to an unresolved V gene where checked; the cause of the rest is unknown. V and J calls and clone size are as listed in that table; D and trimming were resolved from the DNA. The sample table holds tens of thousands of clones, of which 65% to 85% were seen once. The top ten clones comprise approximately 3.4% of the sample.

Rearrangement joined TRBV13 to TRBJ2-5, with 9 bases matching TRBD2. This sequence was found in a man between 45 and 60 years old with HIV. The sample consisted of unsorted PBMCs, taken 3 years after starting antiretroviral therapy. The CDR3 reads CASNTEASGEETQYF. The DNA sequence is TGTGCCAGCAACACTGAGGCTAGCGGGGAAGAGACCCAGTACTTC.